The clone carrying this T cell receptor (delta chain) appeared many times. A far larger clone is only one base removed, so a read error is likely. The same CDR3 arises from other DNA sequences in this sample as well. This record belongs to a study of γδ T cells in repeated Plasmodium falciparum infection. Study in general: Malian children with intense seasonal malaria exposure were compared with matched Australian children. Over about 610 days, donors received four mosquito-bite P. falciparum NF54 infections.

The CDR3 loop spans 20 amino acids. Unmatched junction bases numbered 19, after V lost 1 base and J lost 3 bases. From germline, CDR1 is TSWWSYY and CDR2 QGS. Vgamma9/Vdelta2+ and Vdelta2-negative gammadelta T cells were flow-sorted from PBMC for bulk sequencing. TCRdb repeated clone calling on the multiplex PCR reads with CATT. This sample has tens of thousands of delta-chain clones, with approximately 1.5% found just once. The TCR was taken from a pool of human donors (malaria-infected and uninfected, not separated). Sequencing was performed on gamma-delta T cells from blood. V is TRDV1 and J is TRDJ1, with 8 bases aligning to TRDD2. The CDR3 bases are TGTGCTCTTGGGGAACCACTCTTCCTACATTTGGGGATCCCTTCCGATAAACTCATCTTT. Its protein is CALGEPLFLHLGIPSDKLIF.